This TCR beta chain was identified during a study of blood T cell repertoires in COVID-19. Background on the study: Collection of acute and convalescent COVID-19 samples took place in the United States, Italy and Spain. Nucleic acid was either cDNA or gDNA, and it came from T cells, B-cell-depleted T cells, or PBMCs.

The germline CDR1 and CDR2 sequences are LNHDA and SQIVND (reference sequence). J lost 9 bases, V lost 5 bases, and 10 bases had no gene match. The CDR3 sequence is 16 residues long. As originally analysed: Amplification with reference gene primers provided the estimates of nucleated cell counts. Only in-frame clones appear in the TCRdb table, and some are missing; sequencing was by immunoSEQ multiplex PCR. D and trimming were read from the DNA, whereas the V and J calls and clone size are those reported in that table. The sample gives 200,000 to 250,000 clones, roughly four fifths of which show up once; about 3.2% is in the top ten.

The chain recombines TRBV19 with TRBJ2-1; 13 nucleotides align to TRBD2. The sequence came from a young woman with acute or convalescent COVID-19. The sample comprised peripheral blood. CDR3: CASSFSGTSGKVEQFF. The CDR3 DNA is TGTGCCAGTAGTTTTTCCGGGACTAGCGGGAAGGTTGAGCAGTTCTTC.